Presented here are 2 T cell receptor beta chains from one specimen sequenced in a study of T-cell reconstitution after alpha-beta-depleted transplantation in children (dated by TCRdb to the mid-2010s). Library construction relied on PCR. Sequencing used an Illumina HiSeq 2500. Molecular barcoding was employed in the preparation of TCR libraries, with unique molecular identifiers being used to normalize TCRbeta repertoire quantification. TCRdb reworked the public reads: Q25 trimming with fastp, MiXCR clone assembly, productive beta chains retained. All rows with the same CDR3 protein become a single entry with the most common DNA and genes. The sample table records 450,000 to 600,000 distinct CDR3 sequences; about an eighth of these occur just once. The ten biggest clones cover around 2.2% of the sample. The treatment or condition label, read with the paper, signifies: allogeneic hematopoietic cell transplantation with graft depleted of TCRalphabeta T cells and CD19 B cells.

The source material was PBMCs, mostly from graft donor cells, sampled 360 days after TCRalphabeta/CD19-depleted stem cell transplant. These receptors all stem from a male patient between 5 and 17 years old who had a stem cell transplant for acute myeloid leukemia, so the T cells may come from the graft donor.

J is TRBJ2-7 and V is TRBV7-6; TRBD2 is a possible D gene (6 bases). V lost 4 bases to trimming and J lost 3 bases, with 19 bases between them. This CDR3 contains 16 residues. The germline CDR1 and CDR2 sequences are SGHVS and FNYEAQ. For the CDR3, the DNA is TGTGCCAGCAGCTCCAGCCTCGGGGGACGTCTCTACGAGCAGTACTTC. It encodes CASSSSLGGRLYEQYF.

The rearrangement links TRBV6-2 or TRBV6-3 to TRBJ2-7, with 14 bases aligning to TRBD2. With V trimmed by 7 bases and J by 2 bases, 4 bases remained unmatched. The CDR3 has 15 amino acids. CDR1 and CDR2 from the germline V gene are MNHEY and SVGEGT. The CDR3 DNA follows: TGTGCCAGCACCGGGACTAGCGGGAGTCCCTACGAGCAGTACTTC. It translates to CASTGTSGSPYEQYF.